These 28 T cell receptor beta chains were sequenced from one sample in a study of OX40 agonist ivuxolimab in advanced cancers. Produced via immunoSEQ multiplex PCR; TCRdb's table is partial and in-frame only. The profile shows 150,000 to 190,000 clones, 85% to 95% of them singletons. The material sequenced was CD4+ or CD8+ T cells sorted from blood, taken in a trial of the OX40 agonist ivuxolimab. Every receptor here comes from an adult with an advanced solid tumor such as melanoma, head and neck, liver or kidney cancer.

The V gene is TRBV5-5, the J gene TRBJ2-7; D is unclear. Trimming stripped 7 bases from V and 1 base from J, with 12 bases between. The CDR3 contains 13 residues. Germline CDR1 reads SGHKS; CDR2 reads YYEKEE (reference sequence). The CDR3 sequence: CASPASASYEQYF. In nucleotides, the CDR3 is TGTGCCAGCCCTGCGTCGGCTTCCTACGAGCAGTACTTC.

The V call is TRBV18, the J call TRBJ2-5; TRBD1 agrees at 7 bases. The germline CDR1 and CDR2 sequences are KGHSH and LQKENI. Germline trimming cut 2 bases from V and 7 bases from J; bases unmatched to any gene: 7. This CDR3 spans 14 amino acids. The CDR3: CASSPEGAQGTQYF. In DNA form, the CDR3 reads TGTGCCAGCTCACCAGAGGGGGCTCAGGGGACCCAGTACTTC.

The chain uses TRBV27 and TRBJ2-7; 11 bases line up with TRBD2. Germline lookup yields CDR1 MNHEY and CDR2 SMNVEV (reference sequence). The CDR3 length is 20 residues. J lost 0 bases, V lost 4 bases, and 17 bases had no gene match. The CDR3 is CASSSSPGVLAGGRSYEQYF. In DNA form, the CDR3 reads TGTGCCAGCAGTTCCAGTCCAGGGGTGCTAGCGGGAGGACGCTCCTACGAGCAGTACTTC.

Only a few counts were recorded for this clone. V gene TRBV5-4 combines with J gene TRBJ2-2, with 14 bases matching TRBD2. Germline CDR1 SGHNT, CDR2 YYREEE (reference sequence). This CDR3 is 18 amino acids long. Trimming at V came to 0 bases and at J to 4 bases, leaving 5 bases not matched to a gene. The CDR3 DNA is TGTGCCAGCAGCTTGGGACTAGCGGGGGGGCTTGGCACCGGGGAGCTGTTTTTT. This gives the protein CASSLGLAGGLGTGELFF.

This chain uses TRBV30 with TRBJ1-2; the D gene is possibly TRBD1 (6 bases). CDR3 length: 13 amino acids. The germline CDR1 and CDR2 sequences are GTSNPN and SVGIG (reference sequence). The V end was cut by 3 bases, the J end by 4 bases, with 12 bases between. The chain's CDR3 is CAWREGGAYGYTF. CDR3 nucleotides: TGTGCCTGGAGGGAGGGGGGGGCCTATGGCTACACCTTC.

This chain joins TRBV5-4 and TRBJ1-2; D is uncertain. Germline V lookup: CDR1 SGHNT, CDR2 YYREEE (reference sequence). V was shortened by 1 base and J by 2 bases, with 9 bases between the two germline ends. The CDR3 spans 14 residues. CDR3 loop: CASSLNAANYGYTF. The DNA for the CDR3 is TGTGCCAGCAGCTTGAATGCGGCAAACTATGGCTACACCTTC.

CDR3: CASSPPGGSYTEAFF. In nucleotides, the CDR3 is TGTGCCAGCTCACCACCGGGGGGCTCTTACACTGAAGCTTTCTTT. This sequence joins TRBV18 and TRBJ1-1; a weak D match, TRBD1 (6 bases). The V end was cut by 0 bases, the J end by 3 bases, with 11 bases between. Germline lookup yields CDR1 KGHSH and CDR2 LQKENI. The CDR3 has 15 residues.

V and J are TRBV7-2 and TRBJ1-4; D is unresolved. The CDR3 contains 15 residues. CDR1 SGHTA and CDR2 FQGNSA come from the germline V gene. V lost 2 bases, J lost 8 bases, and 15 bases lay in between. CDR3 sequence (DNA): TGTGCCAGCAGCTTAAACCCCGGGCAGAGGGAAAAACTGTTTTTT. This gives the protein CASSLNPGQREKLFF.

V is TRBV15 and J is TRBJ1-5, with 7 bases aligning to TRBD1. Per germline, CDR1 LNHNV and CDR2 YYDKDF (reference sequence). This CDR3 spans 15 amino acids. Losses at the gene ends were 3 bases for V and 3 bases for J; bases not matched to a gene: 5. The CDR3, as DNA: TGTGCCACCAGCAGGACCGGGACAGACAATCAGCCCCAGCATTTT. It encodes CATSRTGTDNQPQHF.

The J gene is TRBJ2-2, the V gene TRBV4-3; D may be TRBD1 (5 bases). Germline-derived CDR1 and CDR2 are LGHNA and YSLEER. V was cut by 1 base and J by 8 bases, with 17 bases left in between. CDR3 length equals 16 residues. CDR3 residues: CASSQGSAGYLGELFF. CDR3 coding DNA: TGCGCCAGCAGCCAAGGATCCGCAGGGTATTTAGGGGAGCTGTTTTTT.

The chain combines TRBV5-4 with TRBJ2-7, with 8 bases fitting TRBD1. CDR3 size: 13 residues. The germline CDR1 and CDR2 sequences are SGHNT and YYREEE (reference sequence). V shed 4 bases, J shed 3 bases, and the junction held 3 bases outside the gene matches. The CDR3 spells CASSQGTGYEQYF. CDR3 coding DNA: TGTGCCAGCAGCCAAGGGACAGGCTACGAGCAGTACTTC.

The chain has TRBV6-5 and TRBJ2-5; TRBD1 agrees at 8 bases. The J call may not be correct, given that the DNA end is closer to TRBJ2-7. The CDR3 extends over 16 amino acids. The germline gives CDR1 MNHEY, CDR2 SVGAGI. CDR3 nucleotide sequence: TGTGCCAGCAGTTACCGACAGACAGGGGACCCCTACGAGCAGTACTTC. It specifies CASSYRQTGDPYEQYF.

The chain carries TRBV18 and TRBJ1-1; no definite D call. V lost 1 base and J lost 0, with 6 bases in between. Germline V gene lookup returns CDR1 KGHSH and CDR2 LQKENI. The CDR3 contains 14 residues. The CDR3 DNA sequence: TGTGCCAGCTCACCACGGGAGATGAACACTGAAGCTTTCTTT. It is translated as CASSPREMNTEAFF.

The chain uses TRBV18 and TRBJ2-3; unclear D gene. Trimming removed 5 bases at V and 0 bases at J, with 6 bases between. Germline V gene lookup returns CDR1 KGHSH and CDR2 LQKENI. This CDR3 comprises 13 residues. CDR3 loop: CASSTTSTDTQYF. The CDR3 DNA sequence: TGTGCCAGCTCAACCACTAGCACAGATACGCAGTATTTT.

The gene calls are TRBV9 and TRBJ2-7; D remains ambiguous. Germline-derived CDR1 and CDR2 are SGDLS and YYNGEE. Trimming took off 0 bases at V and 6 bases at J, with 13 bases between the two ends. There are 14 residues in the CDR3. The CDR3 region has the DNA TGTGCCAGCAGCGTAGTGAGTGGGTTGGGCGAGCAGTACTTC. Translated, it gives CASSVVSGLGEQYF.

V and J are TRBV28 and TRBJ2-3; D is uncertain. This CDR3 region has 15 residues. Germline-derived CDR1 and CDR2 are MDHEN and SYDVKM. Trimming pared 2 bases from V and 0 bases from J, leaving 9 bases between. CDR3 loop: CASSLRRMSTDTQYF. Written as DNA, the CDR3 is TGTGCCAGCAGTTTACGACGGATGAGCACAGATACGCAGTATTTT.

Concerning this clone itself: At one of its ends the junction is not consistent with the germline gene, which may arise from a read error. The chain couples TRBV7-7 to TRBJ2-1; TRBD1 agrees at 9 bases. The germline gives CDR1 SSHAT, CDR2 FNYEAQ (reference sequence). The CDR3 is 14 amino acids. The CDR3 bases are TGTGCTAGCAGCTTGGGGACAGGGTTGGATGAGCAGTTCTTC. It specifies CASSLGTGLDEQFF. Full variable domain (rest looked up from reference TRBV7-7 and TRBJ2-1): GAGVSQSPRYKVTKRGQDVTLRCDPISSHATLYWYQQALGQGPEFLTYFNYEAQPDKSGLPSDRFSAERPEGSISTLTIQRTEQRDSAMYRCASSLGTGLDEQFFGPGTRLTVL.

In nucleotides, the CDR3 is TGCGCCAGCAGGATGGACATGAACACTGAAGCTTTCTTT. It encodes CASRMDMNTEAFF. This chain connects TRBV10-1 to TRBJ1-1; TRBD1 might be the D (5 bases). The CDR3 length is 13 residues. The ends were cut back, 6 bases at V and 0 bases at J, with 8 bases in the middle. From germline, CDR1 is WNHNN and CDR2 SYGVQD (reference sequence).

This rearrangement joins TRBV28 to TRBJ1-2; D remains unclear. Per germline, CDR1 MDHEN and CDR2 SYDVKM. This CDR3 has 13 amino acids. V lost 5 bases and J 0 bases, leaving 7 bases between the germline ends. The CDR3 nucleotides are TGTGCCAGCAGTCCCGGGCCTAACTATGGCTACACCTTC. Translated, it gives CASSPGPNYGYTF.

The chain is built from TRBV19 and TRBJ1-2; no clear D gene. Trimming stripped 4 bases from V and 2 bases from J, with 5 bases between. The germline V gene encodes CDR1 LNHDA and CDR2 SQIVND (reference sequence). The CDR3 runs to 12 residues. CDR3 sequence (DNA): TGTGCCAGTAGTAAGTCGAACTATGGCTACACCTTC. Protein product: CASSKSNYGYTF.

This chain links TRBV6-5 with TRBJ1-1; 7 nucleotides align to TRBD1. Trimming cost V 5 bases and J 1 base; bases outside gene matches: 1. Germline V lookup: CDR1 MNHEY, CDR2 SVGAGI. This CDR3 region has 13 residues. The chain's CDR3 is CASSDRENTEAFF. The CDR3 DNA sequence: TGTGCCAGCAGTGACAGGGAGAACACTGAAGCTTTCTTT.

The gene calls are TRBV5-8 and TRBJ2-3; D remains unclear. This CDR3 spans 13 amino acids. CDR1 is SGHTS and CDR2 is YDEGEE in the germline V gene. Trimming shortened V by 1 base and J by 3 bases, and 6 bases separated the two germline ends. This CDR3 is CASSLLLTDTQYF. CDR3 in DNA: TGTGCCAGCAGCTTGCTCTTAACAGATACGCAGTATTTT.

This chain links TRBV11-2 with TRBJ1-1; 7 nucleotides agree with TRBD1. V trimming: 6 bases; J trimming: 1 base; junction bases outside the gene matches: 11. The CDR3 contains 16 residues. From germline, CDR1 is SGHAT and CDR2 FQNNGV. The CDR3: CASRPFPTGRNTEAFF. CDR3 coding DNA: TGTGCCAGCAGACCTTTCCCGACAGGGCGGAACACTGAAGCTTTCTTT.

This clone was seen a handful of times. The chain links TRBV7-2 to TRBJ1-2; TRBD1 might be the D (5 bases). Trimming stripped 1 base from V and 2 bases from J, with 8 bases between. Germline loops: CDR1 SGHTA, CDR2 FQGNSA. The CDR3 is made up of 14 amino acids. CDR3 protein: CASSLDWGNYGYTF. In DNA, the CDR3 is TGTGCCAGCAGCTTAGACTGGGGGAACTATGGCTACACCTTC.

J is TRBJ2-5 and V is TRBV5-1; 9 nucleotides align to TRBD2. In germline, CDR1 is SGHRS, CDR2 YFSETQ. There are 16 residues in the CDR3. Germline trimming cut 0 bases from V and 2 bases from J; bases unmatched to any gene: 5. This CDR3 is CASSLGTSGGQETQYF. The CDR3 nucleotides are TGCGCCAGCAGCTTGGGGACCAGCGGGGGGCAAGAGACCCAGTACTTC.

The chain couples TRBV7-3 to TRBJ2-4, with a weak D call TRBD2 (6 bases). From germline, CDR1 is SGHTA and CDR2 FQGTGA. CDR3 length: 14 amino acids. V lost 2 bases and J lost 5, with 10 bases in between. Written as DNA, the CDR3 is TGTGCCAGCAGCTTAGGGGGGTCAGAAAACATTCAGTACTTC. Residues: CASSLGGSENIQYF.

This chain connects TRBV19 to TRBJ2-5; possibly TRBD1 for D (6 bases). Trimming removed 7 bases from V and 5 bases from J, with 20 bases in between. The CDR3 consists of 15 residues. Germline V CDR1 and CDR2: LNHDA, SQIVND (reference sequence). The CDR3, as DNA: TGTGCCAGTACCCGGACAGCACTTTCTACGGAGACCCAGTACTTC. Amino acid sequence: CASTRTALSTETQYF.

The V gene is TRBV7-3, the J gene TRBJ2-7, with TRBD1 as a possible D gene (6 bases). The CDR3 totals 13 residues. Germline V lookup: CDR1 SGHTA, CDR2 FQGTGA. V lost 5 bases, J lost 6 bases, and 14 bases lay in between. The CDR3 spells CASSPGQPFEQYF. In nucleotides, the CDR3 is TGTGCCAGCAGCCCTGGACAGCCGTTCGAGCAGTACTTC.